This TCR beta chain was sequenced during a study of CD8+ T cells in alopecia areata. Study-level background: It was oral tofacitinib, at 5 to 10 mg twice daily, that treated patients received. Scalp area affected, as a percentage, set the severity score of treated patients. General observations from the study: Having just one nonresponder leaves the connection between baseline CD8+ expansion and response unresolved. Possibly as an HLA-related effect, TCR sharing across patients appeared less clear than in mice.

Following RNA extraction, reverse transcription yielded cDNA that acted as the sequencing template. Here immunoSEQ multiplex PCR was the method, and the copy in TCRdb shows in-frame clones only, minus some. The sample shows under 20,000 clones, around three fifths of them seen only once. Treatment defined: oral pan-JAK inhibitor, 5-10 mg twice daily. Peripheral blood samples and lesional scalp punch biopsies were obtained from alopecia areata patients. Germline V gene data show CDR1 as SGHAT and CDR2 as FQDESV (reference sequence). Trimming removed 0 bases at V and 5 bases at J, with 19 bases between. The CDR3 covers 17 residues. For this clone: Its target is not known.

The sequenced sample was skin, obtained at week 4, from a patient treated with tofacitinib. The receptor was derived from a human donor with alopecia areata. The rearrangement links TRBV11-1 to TRBJ2-5; D may correspond to TRBD1 or TRBD2 (5 bases each). CDR3: CASSLARGARGSETQYF. CDR3 nucleotide sequence: TGTGCCAGCAGCTTAGCTAGAGGGGCTCGAGGATCTGAGACCCAGTACTTC.